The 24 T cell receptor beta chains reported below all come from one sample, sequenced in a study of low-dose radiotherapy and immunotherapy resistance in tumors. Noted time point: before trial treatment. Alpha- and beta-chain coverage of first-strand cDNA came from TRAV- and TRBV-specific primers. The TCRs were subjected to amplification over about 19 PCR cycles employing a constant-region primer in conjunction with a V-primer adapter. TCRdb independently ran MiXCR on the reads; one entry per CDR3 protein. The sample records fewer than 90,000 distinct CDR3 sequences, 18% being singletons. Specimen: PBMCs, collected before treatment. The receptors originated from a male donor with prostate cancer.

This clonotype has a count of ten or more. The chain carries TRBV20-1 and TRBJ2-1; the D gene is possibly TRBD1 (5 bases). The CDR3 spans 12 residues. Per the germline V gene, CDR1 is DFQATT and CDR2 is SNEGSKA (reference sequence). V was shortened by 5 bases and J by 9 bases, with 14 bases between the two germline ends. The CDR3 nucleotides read TGCAGTGCTGGTACAGGAATGGGTGAGCAGTTCTTC. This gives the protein CSAGTGMGEQFF.

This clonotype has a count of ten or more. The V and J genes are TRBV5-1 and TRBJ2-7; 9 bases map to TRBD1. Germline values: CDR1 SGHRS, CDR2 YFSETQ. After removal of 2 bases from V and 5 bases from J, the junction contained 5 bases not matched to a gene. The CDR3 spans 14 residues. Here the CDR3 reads CASSLQGALNEQYF. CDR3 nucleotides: TGCGCCAGCAGCTTACAGGGGGCTTTGAACGAGCAGTACTTC.

The CDR3 DNA reads as TGTGCCAGCAGCGTAGTCCCGCCGGGACAGGGACTACCCAATGAGCAGTTCTTC. This gives the protein CASSVVPPGQGLPNEQFF. The chain joins TRBV9 to TRBJ2-1; TRBD1 aligns across 9 bases. The germline gives CDR1 SGDLS, CDR2 YYNGEE. This CDR3 is built from 18 residues. Trimming took 0 bases from V and 6 from J; bases not matched to a gene: 13. Complete variable domain (other parts from reference TRBV9 and TRBJ2-1): DSGVTQTPKHLITATGQRVTLRCSPRSGDLSVYWYQQSLDQGLQFLIQYYNGEERAKGNILERFSAQQFPDLHSELNLSSLELGDSALYFCASSVVPPGQGLPNEQFFGPGTRLTVL.

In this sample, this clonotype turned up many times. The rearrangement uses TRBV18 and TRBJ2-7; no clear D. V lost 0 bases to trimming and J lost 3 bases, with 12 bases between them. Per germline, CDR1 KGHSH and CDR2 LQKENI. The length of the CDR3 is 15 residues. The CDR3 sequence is CASSPPGQPIYEQYF. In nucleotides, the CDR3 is TGTGCCAGCTCACCACCAGGCCAACCCATCTACGAGCAGTACTTC.

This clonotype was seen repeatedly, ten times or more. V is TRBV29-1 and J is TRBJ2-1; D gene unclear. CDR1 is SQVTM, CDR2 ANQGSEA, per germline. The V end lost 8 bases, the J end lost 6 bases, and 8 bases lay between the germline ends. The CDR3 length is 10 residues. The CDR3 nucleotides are TGCAGCACCCAAGGCAATGAGCAGTTCTTC. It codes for CSTQGNEQFF.

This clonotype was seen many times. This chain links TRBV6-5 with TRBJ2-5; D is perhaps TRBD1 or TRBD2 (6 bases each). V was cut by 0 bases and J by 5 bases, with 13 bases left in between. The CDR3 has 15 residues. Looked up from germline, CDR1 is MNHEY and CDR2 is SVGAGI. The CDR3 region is CASSYSTGADETQYF. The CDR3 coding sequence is TGTGCCAGCAGTTACTCGACGGGGGCCGATGAGACCCAGTACTTC.

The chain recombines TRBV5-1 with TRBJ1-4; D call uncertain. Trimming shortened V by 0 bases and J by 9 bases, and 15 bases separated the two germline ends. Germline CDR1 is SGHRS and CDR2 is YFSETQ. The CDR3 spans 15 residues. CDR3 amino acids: CASSLDGPQRKKLFF. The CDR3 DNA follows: TGCGCCAGCAGCTTGGATGGGCCCCAGAGGAAAAAACTGTTTTTT. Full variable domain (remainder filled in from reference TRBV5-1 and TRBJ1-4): KAGVTQTPRYLIKTRGQQVTLSCSPISGHRSVSWYQQTPGQGLQFLFEYFSETQRNKGNFPGRFSGRQFSNSRSEMNVSTLELGDSALYLCASSLDGPQRKKLFFGSGTQLSVL.

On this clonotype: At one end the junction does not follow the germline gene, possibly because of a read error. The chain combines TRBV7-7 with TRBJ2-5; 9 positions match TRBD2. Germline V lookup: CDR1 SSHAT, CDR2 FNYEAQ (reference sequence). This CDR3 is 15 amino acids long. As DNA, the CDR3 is TGTGCTAGCAGCACAGCGGGGGGACCCCAAGAGACCCAGTACTTC. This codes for CASSTAGGPQETQYF.

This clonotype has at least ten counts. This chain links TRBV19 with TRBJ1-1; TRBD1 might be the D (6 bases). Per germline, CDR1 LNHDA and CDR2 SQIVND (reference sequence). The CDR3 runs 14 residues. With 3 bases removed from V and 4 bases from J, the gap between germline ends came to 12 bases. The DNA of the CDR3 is TGTGCCAGTAGTATGGCCAGGGGAGTCACTGAAGCTTTCTTT. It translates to CASSMARGVTEAFF.

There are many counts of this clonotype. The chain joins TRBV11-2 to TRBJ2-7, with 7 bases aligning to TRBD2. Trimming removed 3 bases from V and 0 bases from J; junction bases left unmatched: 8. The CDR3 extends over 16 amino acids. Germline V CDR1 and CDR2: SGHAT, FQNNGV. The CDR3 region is CASSLGRASGSYEQYF. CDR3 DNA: TGTGCCAGCAGCTTGGGACGGGCTAGCGGCTCCTACGAGCAGTACTTC.

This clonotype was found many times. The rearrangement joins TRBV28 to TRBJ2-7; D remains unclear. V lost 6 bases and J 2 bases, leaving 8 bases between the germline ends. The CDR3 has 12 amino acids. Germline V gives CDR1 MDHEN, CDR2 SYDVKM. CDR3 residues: CASREFTYEQYF. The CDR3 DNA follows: TGTGCCAGCAGGGAGTTTACCTACGAGCAGTACTTC.

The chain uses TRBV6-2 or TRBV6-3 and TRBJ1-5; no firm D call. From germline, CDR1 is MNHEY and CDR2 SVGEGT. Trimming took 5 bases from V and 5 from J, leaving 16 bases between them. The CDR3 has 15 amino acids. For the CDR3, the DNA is TGTGCCAGCAGTGAACACGGCCAGTCGTATCAGCCCCAGCATTTT. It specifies CASSEHGQSYQPQHF.

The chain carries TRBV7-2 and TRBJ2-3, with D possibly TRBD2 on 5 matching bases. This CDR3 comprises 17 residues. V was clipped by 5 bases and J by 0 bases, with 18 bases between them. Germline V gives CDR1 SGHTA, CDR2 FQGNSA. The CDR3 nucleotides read TGTGCCAGCAGCCCCCTTGTGCGTAGCGCAAGCACAGATACGCAGTATTTT. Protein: CASSPLVRSASTDTQYF.

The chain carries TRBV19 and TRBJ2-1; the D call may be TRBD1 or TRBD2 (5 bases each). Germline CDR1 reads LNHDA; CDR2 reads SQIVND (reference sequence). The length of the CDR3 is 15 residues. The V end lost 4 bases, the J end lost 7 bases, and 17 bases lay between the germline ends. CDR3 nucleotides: TGTGCCAGTAGTAGACGGGACCGGGAAGGGAATGAGCAGTTCTTC. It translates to CASSRRDREGNEQFF.

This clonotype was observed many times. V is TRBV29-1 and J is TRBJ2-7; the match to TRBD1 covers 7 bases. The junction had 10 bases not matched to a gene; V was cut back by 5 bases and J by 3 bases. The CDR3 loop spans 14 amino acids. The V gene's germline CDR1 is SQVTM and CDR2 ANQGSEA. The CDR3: CSVTQTGSIYEQYF. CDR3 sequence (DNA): TGCAGCGTTACTCAGACAGGGAGCATCTACGAGCAGTACTTC.

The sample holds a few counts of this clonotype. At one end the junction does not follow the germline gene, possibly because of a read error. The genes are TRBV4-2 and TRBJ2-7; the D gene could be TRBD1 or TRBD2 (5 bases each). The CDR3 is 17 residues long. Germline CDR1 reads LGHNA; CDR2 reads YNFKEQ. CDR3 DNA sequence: TGTGCCAGCAGCCGGGACGTACGGGACCAGGGTCTATACGGGCAGTACTTC. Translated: CASSRDVRDQGLYGQYF.

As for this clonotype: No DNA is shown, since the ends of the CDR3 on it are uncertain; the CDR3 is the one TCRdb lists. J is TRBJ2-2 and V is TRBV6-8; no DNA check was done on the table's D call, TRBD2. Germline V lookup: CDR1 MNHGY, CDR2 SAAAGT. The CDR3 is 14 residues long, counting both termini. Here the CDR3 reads CASSAQEGGELFFF.

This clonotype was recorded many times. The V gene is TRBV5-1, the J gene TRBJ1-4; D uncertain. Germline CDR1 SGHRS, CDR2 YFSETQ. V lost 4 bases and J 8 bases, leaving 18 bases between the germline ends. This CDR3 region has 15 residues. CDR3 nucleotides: TGCGCCAGCAGCAGTCAGGACGGGCCGGAAGAAAAACTGTTTTTT. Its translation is CASSSQDGPEEKLFF.

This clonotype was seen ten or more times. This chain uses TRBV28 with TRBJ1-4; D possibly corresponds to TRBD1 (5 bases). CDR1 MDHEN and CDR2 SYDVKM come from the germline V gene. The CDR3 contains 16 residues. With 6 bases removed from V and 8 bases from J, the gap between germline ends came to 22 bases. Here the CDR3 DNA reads TGTGCCAGCAGCTCACGGAAGGGACTCTGGCGGGAAAAACTGTTTTTT. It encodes CASSSRKGLWREKLFF.

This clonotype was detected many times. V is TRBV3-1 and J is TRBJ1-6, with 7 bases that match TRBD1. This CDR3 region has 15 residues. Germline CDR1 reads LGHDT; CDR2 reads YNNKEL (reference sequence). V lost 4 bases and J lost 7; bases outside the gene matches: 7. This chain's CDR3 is CASSPFTGDNSPLHF. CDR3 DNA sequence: TGTGCCAGCAGCCCATTCACAGGGGACAATTCACCCCTCCACTTT.

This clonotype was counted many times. The DNA for the CDR3 is TGCGCCAGCAGCTTCAGGACAGGGGCCAGCGGGGCCTACGAGCAGTACTTC. Residues: CASSFRTGASGAYEQYF. This sequence joins TRBV5-1 and TRBJ2-7; 9 bases are shared with TRBD1. Trimming cost V 2 bases and J 2 bases; bases outside gene matches: 11. Germline CDR1 is SGHRS and CDR2 is YFSETQ. The CDR3 has 17 amino acids.

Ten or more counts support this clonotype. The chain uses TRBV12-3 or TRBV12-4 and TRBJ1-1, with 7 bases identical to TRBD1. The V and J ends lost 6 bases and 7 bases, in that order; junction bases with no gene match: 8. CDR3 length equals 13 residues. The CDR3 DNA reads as TGTGCCAGCAGCTCTACGGACAGGATTGAAGCTTTCTTT. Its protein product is CASSSTDRIEAFF.

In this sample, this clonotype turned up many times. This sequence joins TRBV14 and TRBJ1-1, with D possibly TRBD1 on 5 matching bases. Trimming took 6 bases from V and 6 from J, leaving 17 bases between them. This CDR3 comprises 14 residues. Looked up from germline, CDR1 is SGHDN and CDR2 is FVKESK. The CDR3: CASRRGLQGAEAFF. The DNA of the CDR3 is TGTGCCAGCAGGAGAGGGTTGCAGGGCGCTGAAGCTTTCTTT.

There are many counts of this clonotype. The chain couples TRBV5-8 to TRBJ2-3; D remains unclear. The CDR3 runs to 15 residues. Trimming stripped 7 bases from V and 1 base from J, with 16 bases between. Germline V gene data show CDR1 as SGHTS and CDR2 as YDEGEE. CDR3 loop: CASRKGDGRTDTQYF. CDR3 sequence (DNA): TGTGCCAGCCGAAAAGGTGACGGACGCACAGATACGCAGTATTTT.